A selection of T cell receptor beta chains follows, all from one sample in a study of OX40 agonist ivuxolimab in advanced cancers. Only in-frame clones appear in the TCRdb table, and some are missing; sequencing was by immunoSEQ multiplex PCR. The table has roughly 100,000 clones, 70% to 90% seen once. This sample comprised CD4+ or CD8+ T cells sorted from blood, obtained in a trial of the OX40 agonist ivuxolimab. All receptors come from an adult with an advanced solid tumor such as melanoma, head and neck, liver or kidney cancer. Both conserved end residues are part of each CDR3. Each record gives: CDR3 protein, CDR3 DNA, D gene, V gene, J gene, clone size. The D gene is left open where the match is weak. Clone size is not always given. Where it is, it says once, few, many or a class for expanded clones.

CDR3: CASSLELSGGGDTQYF; DNA: TGTGCCAGCAGCTTAGAACTGTCAGGGGGTGGAGATACGCAGTATTTT; D: TRBD1; V: TRBV11-3; J: TRBJ2-3; size: -
CDR3: CASSRFGGAYEQYF; DNA: TGTGCCAGCTCACGGTTTGGGGGAGCCTACGAGCAGTACTTC; D: -; V: TRBV18; J: TRBJ2-7; size: -
CDR3: CASSQVFASSGEQFF; DNA: TGCGCCAGCAGCCAAGTCTTCGCTAGTAGTGGTGAGCAGTTCTTC; D: -; V: TRBV4-1; J: TRBJ2-1; size: -
CDR3: CASSPGGDTDTQYF; DNA: TGTGCCAGCAGCCCGGGGGGTGACACAGATACGCAGTATTTT; D: TRBD2; V: TRBV7-6; J: TRBJ2-3; size: -
CDR3: CASSVTSGGQETQYF; DNA: TGTGCCAGCAGCGTCACCTCGGGCGGGCAAGAGACCCAGTACTTC; D: -; V: TRBV9; J: TRBJ2-5; size: once
CDR3: CASSYSTGKGYEQYF; DNA: TGTGCCAGCAGTTACTCGACAGGGAAGGGCTACGAGCAGTACTTC; D: TRBD1; V: TRBV6-6; J: TRBJ2-7; size: -
CDR3: CASSFRDTPYEQYF; DNA: TGTGCCAGCAGCTTTCGGGACACTCCATACGAGCAGTACTTC; D: -; V: TRBV5-5; J: TRBJ2-7; size: -
CDR3: CASSFSVGEPTGELFF; DNA: TGTGCCAGCAGTTTTTCGGTCGGAGAACCCACCGGGGAGCTGTTTTTT; D: -; V: TRBV28; J: TRBJ2-2; size: -
CDR3: CATSALDSRRGKLFF; DNA: TGTGCCACCAGCGCCTTAGACTCGAGGAGGGGAAAACTGTTTTTT; D: -; V: TRBV15; J: TRBJ1-4; size: -
CDR3: CASSLDLPGRGTGELFF; DNA: TGCGCCAGCAGCTTGGACCTACCCGGGAGGGGAACCGGGGAGCTGTTTTTT; D: TRBD2; V: TRBV5-1; J: TRBJ2-2; size: -
CDR3: CATSTRHPGEEQYF; DNA: TGTGCCACCAGCACGCGGCACCCCGGGGAAGAGCAGTACTTC; D: -; V: TRBV15; J: TRBJ2-7; size: -
CDR3: CASSIGQGNEQFF; DNA: TGTGCCAGTAGTATCGGGCAGGGGAATGAGCAGTTCTTC; D: -; V: TRBV19; J: TRBJ2-1; size: -
CDR3: CSVTGQQISSYGQYF; DNA: TGCAGCGTTACGGGACAGCAGATTAGCTCCTACGGGCAGTACTTC; D: TRBD1; V: TRBV29-1; J: TRBJ2-7; size: once
CDR3: CAWMGSKNIQYF; DNA: TGTGCCTGGATGGGGAGCAAAAACATTCAGTACTTC; D: -; V: TRBV30; J: TRBJ2-4; size: -
CDR3: CASSLFTDTQYF; DNA: TGTGCCAGCAGCCTCTTCACAGATACGCAGTATTTT; D: -; V: TRBV7-8; J: TRBJ2-3; size: -
CDR3: CASSQPYLGDREESETQYF; DNA: TGTGCCAGCAGCCAACCCTACCTTGGAGACAGGGAAGAGTCAGAGACCCAGTACTTC; D: TRBD1; V: TRBV4-2; J: TRBJ2-5; size: -
CDR3: CASSHGTGSGNTIYF; DNA: TGTGCCAGCAGCCACGGGACAGGGAGTGGAAACACCATATATTTT; D: TRBD1; V: TRBV7-9; J: TRBJ1-3; size: -